The T cell receptor (beta chain) under discussion was sequenced for a study of shared clonotypes between healthy human individuals. This clone was observed a single time. The method was immunoSEQ multiplex PCR; TCRdb's version includes in-frame clones alone and lacks a portion of them. The sample shows roughly 1,600,000 clones, about 98.5% of them seen only once. What was sequenced was naive CD4+ T cells sorted from blood. Subset specified: CD45RA+ positively selected. The receptor was isolated from a man aged 25-40 years in good health.

The CDR3 here is CASRGLAGGRGNEQFF. CDR3 sequence (DNA): TGTGCCAGCAGAGGACTAGCGGGAGGGCGGGGGAATGAGCAGTTCTTC. This sequence joins TRBV2 and TRBJ2-1, with 15 bases aligning to TRBD2. The V gene's germline CDR1 is SNHLY and CDR2 FYNNEI. V was clipped by 6 bases and J by 7 bases; unmatched bases: 7. CDR3 length equals 16 residues.